This T cell receptor (beta chain) is drawn from a study of blood T cell repertoires in COVID-19 (dated by TCRdb to about 2020). Context from the whole study: Samples from collaborators originated in the United States, Italy and Spain and spanned both the acute and convalescent phases of COVID-19. Deeply sampled blood TCRbeta repertoires from subjects exposed to, actively infected with, or recovered from COVID-19 were included in the dataset. Where HLA class I and class II types were available, the types were taken from metadata supplied by the sample provider, not from assay-based typing. The prospective study material was composed of cDNA or gDNA derived from T cells, B-cell-depleted T cells, or PBMCs. The repertoires were released in a freely available public database intended as a resource for research on the immune response to SARS-CoV-2. The sample metadata nearly always contained a de-identified subject ID, COVID-19 status, age in years and sex. Samples were obtained from the ongoing ImmuneRACE study (first 160 participants) and from about 1,300 subjects provided by 6 global collaborators. Study-wide conclusions, independent of this receptor: Clinical and demographic metadata were provided uncurated, with the amount varying by source and participant.

Whole blood was collected in K2EDTA tubes by collaborating institutions according to the institutions' own protocols. For TCRbeta analysis, collaborators shipped samples as frozen whole blood, isolated PBMCs, or DNA extracted from either of those sample types. CDR1 and CDR2, looked up from the germline V gene (reference sequence), are MNHEY and SMNVEV. V sheds 6 bases and J sheds 4 bases, leaving 7 bases between their ends. The CDR3 goes from the cysteine to the phenylalanine over 12 residues. Only the CDR3 portion is preserved as DNA: 36 bases, with reading frame beginning at the first base. TCRbeta CDR3 regions were amplified from genomic DNA by means of the immunoSEQ Assay, a bias-controlled multiplex PCR. For the original study's pipeline: Within the assay, amplification of reference gene primers was used to estimate how many nucleated cells each sample contained. Sequence reads were collapsed and filtered to measure the absolute abundance of every unique TCRbeta CDR3 rearrangement. For each sample, productive Simpson clonality was calculated by taking the square root of Simpson's diversity index across productive rearrangements. TCRdb's version of the immuneACCESS table is confined to in-frame rearrangements and falls short of the full clone set. An unresolved V gene accounts for under half of the shortfall where checked; the remainder is of unknown origin. V and J calls and clone size are given by that table; D and trimming were obtained from the DNA. Recorded for this sample are about 36,000 clones; around four fifths of them occurred a single time. The ten most abundant clones make up 13% to 15% of the sample.

This clone was counted once. What this receptor recognizes is not known. Nothing much larger sits one base from this clone, and base qualities are not available. The source is a human donor in a cohort sampled during active COVID-19. This chain joins TRBV27 to TRBJ1-5; a weak D assignment points to TRBD1 (5 bases agree). The specimen sequenced was peripheral blood. In nucleotides, the sequence is TGTGCCAGCAGCGGGGGGAATCAGCCCCAGCATTTT. Its coded protein is CASSGGNQPQHF.